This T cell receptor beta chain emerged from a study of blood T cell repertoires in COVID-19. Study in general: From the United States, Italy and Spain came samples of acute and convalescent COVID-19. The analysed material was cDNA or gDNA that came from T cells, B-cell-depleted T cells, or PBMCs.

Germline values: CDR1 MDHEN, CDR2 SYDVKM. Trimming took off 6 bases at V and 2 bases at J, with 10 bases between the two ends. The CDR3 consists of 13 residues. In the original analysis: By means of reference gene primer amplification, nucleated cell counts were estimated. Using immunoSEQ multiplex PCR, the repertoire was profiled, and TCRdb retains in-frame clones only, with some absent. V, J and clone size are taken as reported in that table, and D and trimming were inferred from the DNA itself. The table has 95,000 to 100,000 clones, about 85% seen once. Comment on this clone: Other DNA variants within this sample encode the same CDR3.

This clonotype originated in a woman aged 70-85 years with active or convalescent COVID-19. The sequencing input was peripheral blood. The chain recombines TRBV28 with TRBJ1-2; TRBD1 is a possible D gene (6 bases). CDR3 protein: CASSLDRNYGYTF. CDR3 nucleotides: TGTGCCAGCAGCCTCGACAGGAACTATGGCTACACCTTC.